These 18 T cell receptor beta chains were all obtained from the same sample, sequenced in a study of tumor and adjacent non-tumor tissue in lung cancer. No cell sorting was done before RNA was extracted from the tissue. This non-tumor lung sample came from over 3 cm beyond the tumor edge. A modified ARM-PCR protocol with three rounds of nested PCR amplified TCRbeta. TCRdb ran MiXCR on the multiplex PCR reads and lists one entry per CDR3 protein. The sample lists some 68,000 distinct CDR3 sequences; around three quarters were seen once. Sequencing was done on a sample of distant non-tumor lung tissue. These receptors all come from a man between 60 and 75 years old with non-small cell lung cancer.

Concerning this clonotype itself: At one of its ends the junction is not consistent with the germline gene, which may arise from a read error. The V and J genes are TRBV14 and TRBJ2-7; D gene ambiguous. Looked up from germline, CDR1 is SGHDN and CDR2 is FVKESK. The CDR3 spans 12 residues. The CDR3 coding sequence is TGTGTCAGCAGCCAAGGTTACTACGAGCAGTATTTC. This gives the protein CVSSQGYYEQYF.

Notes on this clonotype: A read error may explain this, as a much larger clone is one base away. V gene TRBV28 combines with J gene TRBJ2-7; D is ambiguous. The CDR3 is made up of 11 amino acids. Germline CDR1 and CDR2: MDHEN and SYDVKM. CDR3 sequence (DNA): TGTGCCAGCAGTACTGGCTACAAGCAGTACTTC. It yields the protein CASSTGYKQYF.

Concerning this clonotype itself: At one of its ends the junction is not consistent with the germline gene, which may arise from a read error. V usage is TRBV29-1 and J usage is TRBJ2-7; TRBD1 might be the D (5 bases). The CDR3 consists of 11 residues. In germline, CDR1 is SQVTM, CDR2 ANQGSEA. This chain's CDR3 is CNRRQCYEQYF. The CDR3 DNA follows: TGCAACAGGAGACAGTGCTACGAGCAGTATTTC.

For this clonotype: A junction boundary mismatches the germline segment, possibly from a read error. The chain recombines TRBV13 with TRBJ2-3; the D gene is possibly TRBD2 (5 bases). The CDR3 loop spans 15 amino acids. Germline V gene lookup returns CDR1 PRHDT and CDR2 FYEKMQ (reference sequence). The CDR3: CASSLAKQNTDRQYF. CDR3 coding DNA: TGTGCCAGCAGTTTAGCGAAACAGAACACAGATAGGCAGTATTTT.

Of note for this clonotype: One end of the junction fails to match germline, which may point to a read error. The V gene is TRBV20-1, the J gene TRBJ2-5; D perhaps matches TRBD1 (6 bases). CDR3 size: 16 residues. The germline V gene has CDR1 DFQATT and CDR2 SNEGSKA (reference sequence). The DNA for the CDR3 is TGCAGTCCTAGAATCCATGGGGACATGGTTCAAGAGACCCAGTACTTC. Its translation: CSPRIHGDMVQETQYF.

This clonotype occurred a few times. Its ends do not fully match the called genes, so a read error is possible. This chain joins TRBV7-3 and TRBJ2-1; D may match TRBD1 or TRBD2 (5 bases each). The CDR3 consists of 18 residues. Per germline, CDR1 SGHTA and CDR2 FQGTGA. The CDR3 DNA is TGTGCCAGAAGCTTACAGCGCTACGGGGCTTTCTCCTACAATGAGCAGTTCTTC. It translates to CARSLQRYGAFSYNEQFF.

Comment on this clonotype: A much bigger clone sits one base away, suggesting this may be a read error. CDR3 bases: TGCGCCAGCAATCATACAGCCCACGGGGAGCTGTTTTTT. It specifies CASNHTAHGELFF. The rearrangement uses TRBV23-1 and TRBJ2-2; the D is unclear. TRBV23-1 is an ORF, with its function uncertain. The CDR3 has 13 residues. V was pared by 7 bases and J by 7 bases, with 13 bases between.

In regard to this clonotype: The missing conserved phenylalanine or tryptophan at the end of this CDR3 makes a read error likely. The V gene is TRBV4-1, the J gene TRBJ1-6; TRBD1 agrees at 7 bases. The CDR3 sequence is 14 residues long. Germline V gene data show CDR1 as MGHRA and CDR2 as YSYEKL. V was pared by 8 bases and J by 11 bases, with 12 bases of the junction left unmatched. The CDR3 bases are TGCGCCAGCTCGACCGGGACAGTGAATACACCCCTCCACTTG. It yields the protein CASSTGTVNTPLHL.

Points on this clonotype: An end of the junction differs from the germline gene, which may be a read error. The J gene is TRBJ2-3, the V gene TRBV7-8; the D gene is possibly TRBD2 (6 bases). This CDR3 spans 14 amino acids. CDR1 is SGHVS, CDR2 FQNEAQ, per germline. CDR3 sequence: CASNLGTSRDTQYF. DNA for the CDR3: TGTGCCAGCAACTTAGGAACTAGCAGAGATACGCAGTATTTC.

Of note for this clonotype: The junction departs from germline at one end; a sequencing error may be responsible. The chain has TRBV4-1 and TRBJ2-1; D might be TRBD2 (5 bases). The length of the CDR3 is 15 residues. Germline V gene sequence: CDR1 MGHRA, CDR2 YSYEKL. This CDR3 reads CACSVPSWSYNEQFF. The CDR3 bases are TGCGCCTGCAGCGTCCCTAGCTGGTCCTACAATGAGCAGTTCTTC.

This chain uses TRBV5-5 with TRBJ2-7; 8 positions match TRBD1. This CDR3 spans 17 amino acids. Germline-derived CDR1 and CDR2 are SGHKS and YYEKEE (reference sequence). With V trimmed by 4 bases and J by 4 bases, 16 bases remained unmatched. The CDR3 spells CASSGTGGDLIMYEQYF. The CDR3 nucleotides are TGTGCCAGCAGCGGCACAGGGGGTGACCTTATTATGTACGAGCAGTACTTC. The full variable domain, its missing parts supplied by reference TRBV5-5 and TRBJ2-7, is DAGVTQSPTHLIKTRGQQVTLRCSPISGHKSVSWYQQVLGQGPQFIFQYYEKEERGRGNFPDRFSARQFPNYSSELNVNALLLGDSALYLCASSGTGGDLIMYEQYFGPGTRLTVT.

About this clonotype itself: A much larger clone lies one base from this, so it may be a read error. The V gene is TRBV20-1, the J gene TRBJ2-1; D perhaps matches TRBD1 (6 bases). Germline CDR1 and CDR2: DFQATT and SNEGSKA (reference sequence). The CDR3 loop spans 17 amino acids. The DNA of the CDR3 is TGCAGTGCTAGAGATCCCAGGGGCGATAGCTCCTACGATGAGCAGTTCTTC. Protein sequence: CSARDPRGDSSYDEQFF.

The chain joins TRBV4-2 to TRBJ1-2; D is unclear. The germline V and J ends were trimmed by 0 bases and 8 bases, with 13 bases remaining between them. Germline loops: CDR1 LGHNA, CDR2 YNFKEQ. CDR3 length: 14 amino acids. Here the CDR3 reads CASSQELTMGGYTF. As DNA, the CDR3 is TGTGCCAGCAGCCAAGAATTGACAATGGGGGGCTACACCTTC.

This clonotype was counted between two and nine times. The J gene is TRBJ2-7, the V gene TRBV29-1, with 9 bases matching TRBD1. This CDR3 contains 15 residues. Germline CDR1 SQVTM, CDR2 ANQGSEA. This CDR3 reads CSATRGGQGYHEQYF. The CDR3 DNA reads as TGCAGTGCAACAAGGGGGGGACAGGGTTACCATGAGCAGTACTTC.

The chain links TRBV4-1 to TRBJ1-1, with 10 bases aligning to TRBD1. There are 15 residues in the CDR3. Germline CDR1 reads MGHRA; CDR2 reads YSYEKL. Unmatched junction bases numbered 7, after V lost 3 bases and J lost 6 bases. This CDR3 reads CASSHMGQGIPEAFF. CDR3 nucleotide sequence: TGCGCCAGCAGCCACATGGGACAGGGGATACCTGAAGCTTTCTTT.

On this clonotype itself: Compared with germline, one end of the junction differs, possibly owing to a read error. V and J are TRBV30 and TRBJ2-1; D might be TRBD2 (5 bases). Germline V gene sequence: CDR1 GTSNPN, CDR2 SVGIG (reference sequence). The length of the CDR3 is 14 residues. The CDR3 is CAWDVARGPNGQFF. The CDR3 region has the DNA TGTGCCTGGGACGTAGCGAGAGGGCCGAATGGGCAGTTCTTC.

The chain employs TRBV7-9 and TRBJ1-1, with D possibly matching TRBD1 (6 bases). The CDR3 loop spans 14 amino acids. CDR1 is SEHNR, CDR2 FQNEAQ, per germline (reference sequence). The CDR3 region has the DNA TGTGTCAGTAGCACTCAGGGGCGATGGACTGAAGCTTTCTTT. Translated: CVSSTQGRWTEAFF.

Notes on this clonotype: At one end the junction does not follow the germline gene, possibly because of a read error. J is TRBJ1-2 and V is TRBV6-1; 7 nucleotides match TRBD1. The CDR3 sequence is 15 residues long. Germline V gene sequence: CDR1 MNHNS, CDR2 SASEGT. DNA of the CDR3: TGTGCCAGCAGTATCATAGCAGGGGGGGCCTATGGCTATACCTTC. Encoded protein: CASSIIAGGAYGYTF.